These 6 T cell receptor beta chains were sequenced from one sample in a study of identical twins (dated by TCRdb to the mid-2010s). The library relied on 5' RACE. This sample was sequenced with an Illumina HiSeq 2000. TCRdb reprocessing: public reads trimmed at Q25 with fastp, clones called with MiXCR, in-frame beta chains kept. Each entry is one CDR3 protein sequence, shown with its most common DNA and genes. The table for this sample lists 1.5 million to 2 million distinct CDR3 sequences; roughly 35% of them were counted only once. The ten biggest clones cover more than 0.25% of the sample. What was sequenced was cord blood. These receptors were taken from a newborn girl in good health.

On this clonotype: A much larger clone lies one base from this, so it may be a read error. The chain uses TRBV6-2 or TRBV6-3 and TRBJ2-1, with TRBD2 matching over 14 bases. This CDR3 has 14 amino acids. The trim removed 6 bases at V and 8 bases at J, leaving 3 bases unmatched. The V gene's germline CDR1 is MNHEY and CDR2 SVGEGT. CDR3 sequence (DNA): TGTGCCAGCAGGACTAGCGGGGGGGCCTATGAGCAGTTCTTC. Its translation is CASRTSGGAYEQFF.

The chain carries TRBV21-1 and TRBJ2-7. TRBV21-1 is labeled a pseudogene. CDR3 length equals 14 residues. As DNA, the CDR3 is TGTGCCAGCAGCAGAACAGAGGCGGCCTACGAGCAGTACTTC. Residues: CASSRTEAAYEQYF.

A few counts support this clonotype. DNA for the CDR3: TGCAGTGCACAGGGGGTCAGGAGCAATCAGCCCCAGCATTTT. Translated, it gives CSAQGVRSNQPQHF. The V call is TRBV20-1, the J call TRBJ1-5; TRBD1 agrees at 8 bases. The CDR3 is 14 residues long. Germline loops: CDR1 DFQATT, CDR2 SNEGSKA (reference sequence). Germline trimming cut 6 bases from V and 1 base from J; bases unmatched to any gene: 5.

CDR3 sequence reads: CASSQGSGRVSDEQFF. CDR3 sequence (DNA): TGTGCCAGCAGCCAAGGGAGCGGGAGGGTGAGCGATGAGCAGTTCTTC. The chain carries TRBV3-1 and TRBJ2-1; 10 nucleotides align to TRBD2. J gave up 8 bases and V 1 base, and 8 bases lay outside the gene matches. The CDR3 extends over 16 amino acids. The V gene's germline CDR1 is LGHDT and CDR2 YNNKEL (reference sequence).

The CDR3 spells CASSSSVLSRAYEQYF. DNA of the CDR3: TGTGCCAGCAGTTCAAGCGTCCTTTCCAGGGCCTACGAGCAGTACTTC. The genes are TRBV2 and TRBJ2-5, with a possible D match to TRBD1 (5 bases). TRBJ2-7 matches the DNA end more closely, so the J call is doubtful. The germline V gene encodes CDR1 SNHLY and CDR2 FYNNEI. The CDR3 spans 16 residues.

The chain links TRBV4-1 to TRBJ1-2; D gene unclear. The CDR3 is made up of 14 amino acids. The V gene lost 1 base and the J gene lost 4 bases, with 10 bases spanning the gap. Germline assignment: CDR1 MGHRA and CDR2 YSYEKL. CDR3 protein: CASSQAIPSYGYTF. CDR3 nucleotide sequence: TGCGCCAGCAGCCAAGCAATCCCTTCCTATGGCTACACCTTC.